This T cell receptor (beta chain) is drawn from a study of cytomegalovirus exposure and HLA in healthy donors. Trimming removed 2 bases from V and 3 bases from J, with 7 bases in between. Germline-derived CDR1 and CDR2 are MNHEY and SVGAGI. The CDR3 extends over 13 amino acids. The PCR made use of 60 Vbeta and 13 Jbeta primers. Sequencing used immunoSEQ multiplex PCR; TCRdb keeps in-frame clones, though not all of them. Of under 130,000 clones listed, under 85% are singletons. The receptor was isolated from a man aged 30-40 years in good health and CMV-seronegative. Sequenced input: PBMCs. V gene TRBV6-5 combines with J gene TRBJ1-2, with D tentatively TRBD1 (5 bases). In DNA, the CDR3 is TGTGCCAGCAGTTACGGGGCAGACTATGGCTACACCTTC. Translating it yields CASSYGADYGYTF.